The clone carrying this T cell receptor (beta chain) was picked up many times. The CDR3 is 15 residues long. V lost 7 bases, J lost 1 base, and 17 bases lay in between. This specimen belongs to a study of neurological immune-mediated disorders. TCRdb reanalysed the 5' RACE reads using MiXCR and keeps one entry per CDR3 protein. This sample carries about 120,000 distinct CDR3 sequences, about 3.4% of them seen once, and the ten largest clones take 1% to 1.5%. This receptor was taken from a woman aged 25 to 45 with multiple sclerosis. The chain employs TRBV12-3 or TRBV12-4 and TRBJ2-7, with a tentative D call TRBD2 (5 bases). Sequenced sample: PBMCs. The CDR3 DNA is TGTGCCAGCACCCGGGGTTGGGCAGCTTCCTACGAGCAGTACTTC. Protein product: CASTRGWAASYEQYF.